This T cell receptor (beta chain) came from a study of blood T cells in healthy people across ages (dated by TCRdb to between 2014 and 2017). Regarding the research as a whole: In model experiments, template switching captured roughly one uniquely barcoded TCR beta cDNA molecule for every two T cells. To avoid experimental bias, donors of different ages were distributed randomly across sequencing lanes. Four age groups were formed from the donors: young (average approximately 17 years), middle-aged (around 40), aged (over 55) and long-lived (around 82). Two additional independent replicas of 1 million unique cDNA reads from the same blood draw were analyzed for two donors (one aged 18 to 30 and one aged 80 or older). Age-related changes in TCR beta repertoire diversity were measured in the study by deep sequencing normalized with unique cDNA molecular identifiers. Broader findings and caveats from the paper: Bulk unsorted PBMC profiling prevented conclusive comparison of naive and antigen-experienced compartments. The percentage of naive T cells measured by flow cytometry correlated strongly with observed TCR beta diversity. As age increased, observed TCR beta diversity per million T cells dropped in a roughly linear way, and a significant reduction was already evident by age 40. Donor CMV infection status was unknown, potentially confounding age-related changes in expanded clonotypes. Total diversity estimates from one million sequenced T cells were considered lower bounds and underestimates. Compared with the aged group, the long-lived group had more naive CD4+ T cells, fewer expanded clones and increased TCR diversity, suggesting age selection.

The donors were some 36 Caucasian individuals from Russia, aged about 6 to 100 years, who were systemically healthy. Approximately 9.7 milliliters of peripheral blood were drawn from each donor into EDTA-treated Vacutainer tubes. Ficoll-Paque density-gradient centrifugation was used to isolate PBMCs, with at least 6 million per sample. Trizol reagent was used to extract total RNA from the PBMCs, yielding at least 6 micrograms per sample. For every donor, flow cytometry on a PBMC aliquot measured the percentage of naive CD45RAhigh/CD27high T cells. CDR3 length: 14 amino acids, cysteine to phenylalanine. Only the CDR3 DNA is retained, 42 bases long and in frame from the first base. The germline V gene (reference sequence) supplies CDR1 SEHNR and CDR2 FQNEAQ. Trimming leaves V shorter by 3 bases and J shorter by 3 bases, with the junction holding 4 bases beyond the gene matches. This clonotype was observed a handful of times. What this receptor recognizes is not known. Base qualities are missing; no much larger clone stands one base away.

Receptor amplification or capture employed 5' RACE. The reads were generated on an Illumina HiSeq 2500. A second PCR of about 7 to 12 cycles was run with a J-beta primer mix and a sample-barcoded 5' primer. Each TCR beta cDNA molecule received a unique molecular identifier from a template-switch 5' adaptor carrying 12 random nucleotides. Each sample yielded at least 3 million CDR3-containing paired-end reads. First-strand cDNA synthesis was performed from all RNA using the Mint cDNA synthesis kit, with priming by a TRBC-specific oligonucleotide. Following uracil-DNA glycosylase treatment, all cDNA underwent a first 18-cycle PCR with the universal primers M1SS and BC2_uni_R. In the source study's methods: Each sample was normalized by randomly selecting 1 million high-quality reads, each carrying a distinct molecular identifier. Reads sharing molecular identifiers were discarded rather than binned into consensus sequences. CDR3 identification, clonotype clustering and error correction used MiTCR with a Q25 quality threshold and the strictest error-elimination algorithm. A nonparametric unseen species model with Euler transformation was used to estimate lower-bound total TCR beta diversity. The public reads were reanalyzed by TCRdb: fastp trimming at Q25, MiXCR alignment, in-frame beta chains only. Each CDR3 protein appears once, grouped with its most common genes and DNA. TCRdb, not the original authors, processed these V and J calls. Within this sample are 500,000 to 600,000 distinct CDR3 sequences, with approximately 27% of them counted one time only. In total, the top ten clones hold about 18% of the sample.

Rearrangement joined TRBV7-9 to TRBJ1-2; TRBD1 agrees with 7 junctional bases. This sequence originates from an older woman in good health. The specimen was blood. This receptor carries the CDR3 CASSLGTAHYGYTF. The sequence in DNA is TGTGCCAGCAGCTTGGGGACAGCCCACTATGGCTACACCTTC.